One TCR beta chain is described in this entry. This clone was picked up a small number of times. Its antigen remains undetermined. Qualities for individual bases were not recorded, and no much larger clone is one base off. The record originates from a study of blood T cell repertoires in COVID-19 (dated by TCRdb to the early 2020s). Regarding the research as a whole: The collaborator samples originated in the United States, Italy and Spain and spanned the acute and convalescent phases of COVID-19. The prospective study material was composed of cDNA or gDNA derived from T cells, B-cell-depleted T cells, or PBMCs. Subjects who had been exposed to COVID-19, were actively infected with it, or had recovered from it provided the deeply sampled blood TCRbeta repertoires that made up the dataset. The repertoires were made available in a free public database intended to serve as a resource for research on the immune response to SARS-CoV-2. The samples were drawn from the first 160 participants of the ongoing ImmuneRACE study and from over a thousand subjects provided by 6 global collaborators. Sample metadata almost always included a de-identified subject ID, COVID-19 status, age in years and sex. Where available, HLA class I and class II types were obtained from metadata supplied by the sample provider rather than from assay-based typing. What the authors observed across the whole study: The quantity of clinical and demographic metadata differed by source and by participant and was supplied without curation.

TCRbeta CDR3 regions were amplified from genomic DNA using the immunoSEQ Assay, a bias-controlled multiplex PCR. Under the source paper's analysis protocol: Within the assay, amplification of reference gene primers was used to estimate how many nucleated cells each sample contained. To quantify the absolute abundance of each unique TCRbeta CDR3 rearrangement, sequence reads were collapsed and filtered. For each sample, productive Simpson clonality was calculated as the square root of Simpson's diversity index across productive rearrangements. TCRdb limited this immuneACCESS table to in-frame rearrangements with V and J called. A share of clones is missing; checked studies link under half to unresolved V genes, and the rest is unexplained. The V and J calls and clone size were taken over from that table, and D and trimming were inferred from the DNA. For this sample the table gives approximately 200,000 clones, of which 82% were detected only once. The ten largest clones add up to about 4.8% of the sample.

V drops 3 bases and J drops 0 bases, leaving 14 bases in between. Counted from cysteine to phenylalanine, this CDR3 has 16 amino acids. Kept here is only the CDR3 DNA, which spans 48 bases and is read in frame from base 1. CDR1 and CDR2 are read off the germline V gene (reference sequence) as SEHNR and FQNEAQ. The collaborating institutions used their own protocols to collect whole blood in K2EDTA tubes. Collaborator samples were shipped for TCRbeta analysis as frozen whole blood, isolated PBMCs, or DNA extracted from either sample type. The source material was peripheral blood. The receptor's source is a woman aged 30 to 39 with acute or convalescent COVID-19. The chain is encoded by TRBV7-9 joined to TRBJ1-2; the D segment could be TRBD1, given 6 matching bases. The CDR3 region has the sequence CASSLVRQDPNYGYTF. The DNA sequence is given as TGTGCCAGCAGCTTGGTTCGACAGGACCCTAACTATGGCTACACCTTC.